Listed here is a single T cell receptor (beta chain). Antigen specificity is unknown. CDR3 length equals 17 residues. Germline trimming cut 2 bases from V and 5 bases from J; bases unmatched to any gene: 15. Per germline, CDR1 SGHNT and CDR2 YYREEE (reference sequence). This sample is drawn from a study of OX40 agonist ivuxolimab in advanced cancers. The wider study: The diagnoses of dose-escalation patients were hepatocellular carcinoma, melanoma, renal cell or head and neck cancer.

Profiled with immunoSEQ multiplex PCR; TCRdb holds only in-frame clones, not every one. The table shows roughly 32,000 clones, with roughly four fifths occurring only once. General observations from the study: Doses of 0.1 to 3.0 mg/kg were accompanied by clonal expansion of CD4+ and CD8+ blood T cells by week 6.

This sample comprised CD4+ or CD8+ T cells sorted from blood, obtained in a trial of the OX40 agonist ivuxolimab. The source is an adult with an advanced solid tumor such as melanoma, head and neck, liver or kidney cancer. This chain joins TRBV5-4 and TRBJ2-5, with 7 bases aligning to TRBD1. The CDR3 DNA reads as TGTGCCAGCAGCTTAGACGGACAGGCAAACCATTGGGAGACCCAGTACTTC. It is translated as CASSLDGQANHWETQYF.